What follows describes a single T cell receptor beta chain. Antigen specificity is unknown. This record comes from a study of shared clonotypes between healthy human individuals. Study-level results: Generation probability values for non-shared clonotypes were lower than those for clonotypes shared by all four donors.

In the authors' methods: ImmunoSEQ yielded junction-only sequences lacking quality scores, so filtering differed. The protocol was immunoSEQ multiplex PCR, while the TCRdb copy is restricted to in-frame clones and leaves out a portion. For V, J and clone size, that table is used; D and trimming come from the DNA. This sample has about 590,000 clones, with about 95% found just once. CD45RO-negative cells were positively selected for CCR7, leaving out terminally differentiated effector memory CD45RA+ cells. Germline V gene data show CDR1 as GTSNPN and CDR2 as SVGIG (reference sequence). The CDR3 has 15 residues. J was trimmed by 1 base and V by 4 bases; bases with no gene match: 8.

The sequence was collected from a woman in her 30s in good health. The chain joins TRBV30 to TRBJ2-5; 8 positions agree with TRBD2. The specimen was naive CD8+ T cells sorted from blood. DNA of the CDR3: TGTGCCTGGACTTTTGGTACTAGCGGCCAAGAGACCCAGTACTTC. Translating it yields CAWTFGTSGQETQYF.